This TCR beta chain was captured by sequencing in a study of cytomegalovirus exposure and HLA in healthy donors (dated by TCRdb to about 2017). About the study as a whole: According to an earlier analysis of several hundred of the donors, roughly 180 million T cells yielded over 90 million unique TCR beta sequences and roughly 280 Gb of sequence data. An early release covering more than 500 HLA-typed donors comprised about 320 gigabases of sequencing data and 85 million or so unique TCR sequences. Among the roughly 400 genotyped donors, under 90% belonged to the genetic ancestry cluster associated with self-reported Caucasian donors. The study aimed to test whether signatures of past pathogen exposure could be identified by cataloging public T cell receptors. The study used immunosequencing to profile the T cell repertoires of hundreds of subjects and linked those repertoires to cytomegalovirus serostatus. Besides the first cohort of about 730 subjects, a separate validation cohort made up of about 120 different subjects was used. The study combined high-throughput TCR immunosequencing, statistical association of individual TCRs with disease status, and machine learning to predict cytomegalovirus infection status. To study patterns of TCR occurrence, a later analysis re-analyzed previously published TCR beta repertoires from 700 or so donors and added high-resolution HLA genotyping. The later analysis used no new phenotypic data to find candidate immune exposures, relying instead on TCR beta sequences and their occurrence across donors. An earlier analysis of 450 to 750 of the donors used high-throughput TCR beta sequencing to judge whether each TCR beta V gene segment behaved as functional or pseudogenic. Donor age, sex, ethnicity and CMV serostatus were compiled alongside the repertoire data. A later genetic analysis used genome-wide SNP genotypes for about 60% of the roughly 700 donors, treating that subset as a discovery cohort. Every discovery cohort repertoire had been produced on one sequencing platform. HLA typing included class I and class II loci at four-digit resolution. The number of typed donors differed by locus: about 629-630 for A, B, C, DRB1 and DQB1; some 500 for DQA1; 600 to 610 for DPA1; and some 430 for DPB1. Four to six DR-DQ haplotypes were handled as single units for association and clustering, since linkage in the cohort was strong. Across 300 to 500 genotyped donors of the cohort, an average of roughly 250,000 unique TCR beta nucleotide sequences per donor were sequenced, and roughly 18% of those sequences were non-productive.

Results and caveats for the whole study, not just this receptor: Some 16 rarely observed V segments, including chromosome 9 orphons, were excluded from the earlier analysis of some 590 of the donors because counts were too low. Linkage disequilibrium might explain the correlated functional status among segregating V segments, but an unknown experimental factor could not be excluded. The classifier was reported to diagnose cytomegalovirus status with high specificity and sensitivity in both the original cohort and the validation cohort. Sequencing depth was assumed to be roughly uniform across donors in the presence/absence analyses, though that assumption may not hold. A cluster of highly shared sequence variants was judged likely to be a technical artifact of the sequencing pipeline. According to the authors, the approach could potentially be generalized to other disease states and immunological phenotypes. Because HLA typing was unavailable for some donors at each locus, only the typed subset was used in association tests. A later analysis associated 16,951 TCR beta sequences with specific HLA alleles at a false discovery rate of 0.05. While some public TCRs were present in many individuals, most TCR sequences turned up only very rarely across donors. According to a later analysis, parvovirus B19, influenza, CMV and Epstein-Barr virus appeared linked to several top co-occurrence clusters. In an earlier analysis of 450 to 750 of the donors, most TCR beta V segments appeared in productive rearrangements about 87% or about 30% of the time, broadly matching IMGT annotations. Immune exposure information for the cohort was limited to CMV serostatus. When HLA alleles, especially DR and DQ, strongly co-occurred, TCR associations were difficult to assign to individual alleles. In a later analysis, the rate of TCR association differed among HLA loci, with DRB1 alleles having the most associated TCRs and HLA-C alleles having the fewest. This cohort had only TCR beta chains sequenced, and the lack of alpha or paired-chain data limited which features could be detected. A total of roughly 160 TCR beta chains were listed by the study as associated with cytomegalovirus. A later genetic analysis associated a missense DCLRE1C variant with V-gene and J-gene trimming of TCR beta chains, and an independent cohort replicated the association. Because the 87-base-pair reads could not distinguish some IMGT-functional V segments, including TRBV6-2 and TRBV6-3, those segments were excluded. In a later analysis, most CMV-associated TCR beta chains were found to appear HLA-restricted, with HLA associations seemingly driven largely by CMV exposure. A few of the identified cytomegalovirus-associated TCR beta chains were confirmed in vitro to be specific for cytomegalovirus antigens. A further reported finding was that TCR beta sequences accurately predicted the HLA-A and HLA-B alleles for most subjects in the first cohort. In a later genetic analysis, fewer N-insertions in productive TCRs were reported among donors in an Asian-associated ancestry cluster than the roughly 700-donor mean. Compared with equally common non-associated chains, HLA-associated TCR beta chains in a later analysis were more clonally expanded and had lower generation probabilities.

On this clone: Its antigen remains unidentified. No per-base quality is available; no much larger clone lies one base away.

The V end loses 7 bases and the J end loses 4 bases, and a stretch of 20 bases separates them. CDR1 SGHTS and CDR2 YDEGEE are derived from the germline V gene. Measured from the cysteine to the phenylalanine, the CDR3 is 15 residues long. Only the CDR3 DNA is retained, 45 bases long and in frame from the first base. The cohort was made up of 650 to 700 healthy bone marrow donors. At the time of sampling, all cohort members were nominally healthy, though unrecorded immune exposures were likely present. The donor tested CMV seronegative and was one of the 352 seronegative cohort members. Every donor gave a peripheral blood sample, and the peripheral blood mononuclear cells from that sample were used for TCR beta sequencing. The Qiagen DNeasy Blood Extraction Kit was used to extract genomic DNA from the blood cell samples. Libraries were constructed by the immunoSEQ multiplex PCR assay. A mixture of 60 forward primers for TCR Vbeta segments and 13 reverse primers for TCR Jbeta segments was used in the multiplex PCR. A multiplex PCR assay on genomic DNA amplified the CDR3 region of rearranged TCR beta genes. On the Illumina HiSeq System, the amplified TCR beta libraries were sequenced as 87-base-pair reads. In the source study's methods: Across the roughly 600 repertoires, a later analysis counted roughly 84 million unique TCR beta chains, around 10 million of which were shared by at least two donors. To remove PCR and sequencing errors, raw reads were error-corrected and collapsed into unique sequences using a nearest-neighbor algorithm that merged closely related sequences. V, D and J gene segments were assigned by aligning CDR3 sequences to IMGT reference sequences. For a sequence to be retained, a match of at least six nucleotides was required to both a V gene segment and a J gene segment. A rearrangement counted as productive if the CDR3 had no stop codons and remained in frame with V and J, and every other rearrangement counted as non-productive. Following IMGT convention, CDR3 was defined as the stretch from the second conserved V-encoded cysteine to the conserved J-encoded phenylalanine. The earlier analysis of 500 to 650 of the donors excluded any sequence lacking an unambiguous match to a single V gene segment. In an earlier analysis of several hundred of the donors, V segments were called functional above 56.7% productive rearrangements and were called segregating when the between-donor standard deviation exceeded 5%. A statistical classification framework was built for diagnosing cytomegalovirus status from the catalog of TCR beta chain sequences. V and J gene assignment, in a later analysis, came from comparing TCR nucleotide sequences with IMGT/GENE-DB human TR gene sequences. A later analysis assigned CDR3 sequences and most-parsimonious VDJ recombination scenarios with the TCRdist pipeline. In a later analysis, each TCR beta chain was defined by its CDR3 amino acid sequence together with its V-gene family, and reads lacking a unique V-gene family were excluded. As a way to deal with suspected cross-contamination and a sequencing artifact, a later analysis dropped hundreds of nucleotide sequences that were highly shared and had low generation probability. In a later analysis, a clonal expansion index for each public chain was calculated from normalized within-repertoire ranks of inferred template counts. In a later analysis, generation probabilities were computed using a VDJ recombination model fitted to out-of-frame rearrangements, and the results were checked against IGoR. In a later analysis, hypergeometric tests were used to score TCR-TCR, TCR-HLA and TCR-CMV co-occurrence, with a repertoire-size bias correction applied to TCR pairs. A later analysis estimated false discovery rates by permuting HLA or CMV assignments 20 times. In a later analysis, co-occurring TCRs were grouped with DBSCAN, and TCRdist sequence similarity was added when clustering was performed within HLA-allele-positive subsets. For co-occurrence clustering, repertoires with fewer than 30,000 or more than 120,000 public chains were excluded, along with a handful of repertoires with anomalous nucleotide sharing. Entries here come from immuneACCESS through TCRdb and include only in-frame sequences with V and J called. Some clones fail to appear in such tables; in the studies checked, an unresolved V gene covers under half of the shortfall, and the cause of the remainder is unknown. The DNA was the basis for D and trimming; V, J and clone size are from that table. Present in this sample are some 140,000 clones, about 74% of which were seen just once. The biggest ten clones account for approximately 0.86% of the sample.

What was sequenced was PBMCs. This receptor was taken from a woman aged 55 to 70 in good health and CMV-seronegative. The chain is assembled from TRBV5-8 and TRBJ1-2, with a tentative D gene TRBD1 over 6 matching bases. The CDR3 protein is CASGQGRAFAYGYTF. The DNA sequence is TGTGCCAGCGGCCAGGGGAGGGCTTTCGCCTATGGCTACACCTTC.